This TCR beta chain was sequenced during a study of read filtering for tumor transcriptome and immune sequencing. Study-level background: After DNase treatment, RNA was made into whole-transcriptome libraries. Per sample, TCR-region reads ranged about 4 to 11 million by IR-seq, about 85 to 1,400 by RNA-seq.

General study results and limits: Approximately 82% of IR-seq clonotypes had a single read, yet these held roughly 3.3% of reads.

The CDR3 totals 14 residues. The V end was cut by 5 bases, the J end by 1 base, with 14 bases between. Looked up from germline, CDR1 is DFQATT and CDR2 is SNEGSKA (reference sequence). The library was built from around 380 ng RNA with molecular barcoded adaptors for alpha/delta and beta/gamma chains. TCRdb independently ran MiXCR on the reads; one entry per CDR3 protein. The table shows about 39,000 distinct CDR3 sequences, with approximately 14% occurring only once. This clonotype has ten or more counts. The antigen remains undetermined. This clonotype was obtained from a donor at least 40 years old with multiple myeloma. The sequenced material came from a population of CD138-negative cells sorted from bone marrow. This sequence joins TRBV20-1 and TRBJ1-1, with a weak D call TRBD1 (6 bases). CDR3 protein: CSAPTTGWNTEAFF. DNA of the CDR3: TGCAGTGCTCCCACTACAGGGTGGAACACTGAAGCTTTCTTT.